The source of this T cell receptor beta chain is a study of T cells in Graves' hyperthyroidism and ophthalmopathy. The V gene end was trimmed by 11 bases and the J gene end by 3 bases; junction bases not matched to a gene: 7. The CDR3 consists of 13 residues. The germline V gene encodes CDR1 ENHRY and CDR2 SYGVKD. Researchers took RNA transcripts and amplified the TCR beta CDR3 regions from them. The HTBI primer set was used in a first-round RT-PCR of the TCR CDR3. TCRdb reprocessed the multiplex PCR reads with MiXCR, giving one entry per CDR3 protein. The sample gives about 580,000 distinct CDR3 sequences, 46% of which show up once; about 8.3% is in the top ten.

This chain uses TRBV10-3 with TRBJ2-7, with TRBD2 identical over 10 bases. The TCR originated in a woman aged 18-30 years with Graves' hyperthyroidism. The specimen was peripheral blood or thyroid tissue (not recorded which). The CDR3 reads CAVGASGSYEQYF. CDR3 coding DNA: TGTGCCGTCGGGGCTAGCGGGAGCTACGAGCAGTACTTC.